The 9 T cell receptor beta chains reported below all come from one sample, sequenced in a study of cytomegalovirus exposure and HLA in healthy donors. The PCR ran on 60 Vbeta and 13 Jbeta primers. The method was immunoSEQ multiplex PCR; TCRdb's version includes in-frame clones alone and lacks a portion of them. Its table records about 120,000 clones. Specimen: PBMCs. The source of these receptors is a man between 18 and 29 years old in good health and CMV-seronegative.

The genes are TRBV5-4 and TRBJ2-7; 7 nucleotides match TRBD2. Trimming at V came to 0 bases and at J to 1 base, leaving 1 base not matched to a gene. Germline loops: CDR1 SGHNT, CDR2 YYREEE (reference sequence). The CDR3 is 14 residues long. CDR3 sequence (DNA): TGTGCCAGCAGCTTGGACGGGAGGTCCTACGAGCAGTACTTC. Protein: CASSLDGRSYEQYF.

Here the CDR3 reads CASSVAHTYPGELFF. DNA of the CDR3: TGTGCCAGCAGCGTAGCCCATACCTATCCCGGGGAGCTGTTTTTT. This chain connects TRBV9 to TRBJ2-2; D ambiguous. Trimming shortened V by 0 bases and J by 6 bases, and 12 bases separated the two germline ends. The CDR3 consists of 15 residues. Looked up from germline, CDR1 is SGDLS and CDR2 is YYNGEE.

The chain's CDR3 is CASSETGTGHEQYF. The CDR3 nucleotides read TGTGCCAGCAGTGAAACCGGGACAGGACACGAGCAGTACTTC. The chain joins TRBV25-1 to TRBJ2-7, with TRBD1 matching over 8 bases. V gave up 2 bases and J gave up 5 bases; unmatched junction bases: 5. The CDR3 has 14 amino acids. Germline loops: CDR1 MGHDK, CDR2 SYGVNS.

This chain joins TRBV5-6 and TRBJ1-1; 7 bases fit TRBD1. The CDR3 is made up of 14 amino acids. Per germline, CDR1 SGHDT and CDR2 YYEEEE. Germline trimming cut 4 bases from V and 0 bases from J; bases unmatched to any gene: 3. The CDR3 DNA is TGTGCCAGCAGCCTGGACAGGATGAACACTGAAGCTTTCTTT. Its protein product is CASSLDRMNTEAFF.

The V and J genes are TRBV30 and TRBJ1-6, with 9 bases aligning to TRBD1. V lost 3 bases, J lost 5 bases, and 5 bases stayed unmatched. This CDR3 is 15 amino acids long. CDR1 GTSNPN and CDR2 SVGIG come from the germline V gene (reference sequence). CDR3 region: CAWRITGGDNSPLHF. The CDR3 DNA follows: TGTGCCTGGAGGATAACAGGGGGCGATAATTCACCCCTCCACTTT.

This chain joins TRBV28 and TRBJ2-5, with 8 bases matching TRBD2. J was trimmed by 1 base and V by 11 bases; bases with no gene match: 6. This CDR3 spans 13 amino acids. Germline CDR1 MDHEN, CDR2 SYDVKM. The CDR3 reads CASYGGAQETQYF. The CDR3 coding sequence is TGTGCCTCATACGGGGGGGCCCAAGAGACCCAGTACTTC.

The chain carries TRBV6-1 and TRBJ2-5; D gene unclear. The CDR3 has 15 amino acids. V was shortened by 3 bases and J by 4 bases, with 15 bases between the two germline ends. Germline V lookup: CDR1 MNHNS, CDR2 SASEGT. The CDR3 loop is CASSDGSSYRETQYF. The CDR3 DNA sequence: TGTGCCAGCAGTGACGGTAGCTCATATAGAGAGACCCAGTACTTC.

The chain uses TRBV7-8 and TRBJ2-7; possibly TRBD1 for D (6 bases). Trimming shortened V by 6 bases and J by 2 bases, and 8 bases separated the two germline ends. CDR1 SGHVS and CDR2 FQNEAQ come from the germline V gene. The CDR3 loop spans 12 amino acids. The DNA of the CDR3 is TGTGCCAGCAGTTGGACAGCCTACGAGCAGTACTTC. Residues: CASSWTAYEQYF.

On this clone: Different DNA sequences within this sample yield the same CDR3. The chain joins TRBV5-6 to TRBJ1-1, with unresolved D. CDR1 is SGHDT and CDR2 is YYEEEE in the germline V gene. The CDR3 covers 15 residues. Between the trimmed V and J ends, which lost 5 bases and 5 bases, there was a span of 19 bases. CDR3 protein: CASSKGLGGNTEAFF. The CDR3 region has the DNA TGTGCCAGCAGTAAGGGTTTAGGAGGGAATACTGAAGCTTTCTTT.